What follows are 13 T cell receptor beta chains derived from one specimen sequenced in a study of vaccination and CD4 T cells after COVID-19 (dated by TCRdb to between 2021 and 2023). These TCRs are of unknown antigen specificity. Libraries were constructed by PCR. Sequenced using an Illumina iSeq 100. At the Johns Hopkins FTIC core, DNA from the cultured CD4+ T cells underwent TCR sequencing with the Oncomine TCR Beta short-read assay. Through fastp at Q25 and MiXCR, TCRdb rebuilt clones from the public reads, retaining in-frame beta chains. Each entry is one CDR3 protein sequence, shown with its most common DNA and genes. The sample profile shows about 20,000 distinct CDR3 sequences; around 38% of them were found once. The ten largest make up roughly 20% of the sample. In light of the paper, this sample's treatment or condition label describes: approximately nine-day PBMC culture with coronavirus spike peptide pools or control peptides (ViraFEST assay).

The sample here was CD4+ T cells from blood, cultured in vitro, taken before SARS-CoV-2 vaccination. These receptors were collected from a human donor who received a COVID-19 vaccine.

The rearrangement uses TRBV5-1 and TRBJ2-5; D ambiguous. The germline V gene has CDR1 SGHRS and CDR2 YFSETQ. The CDR3 sequence is 14 residues long. V was shortened by 4 bases and J by 2 bases, with 12 bases between the two germline ends. The CDR3 here is CASSDWDTQETQYF. In nucleotides, the CDR3 is TGCGCCAGCAGCGACTGGGATACTCAAGAGACCCAGTACTTC.

The chain recombines TRBV7-7 with TRBJ2-3; 9 bases map to TRBD2. Germline trimming cut 0 bases from V and 1 base from J; bases unmatched to any gene: 2. Germline V gene sequence: CDR1 SSHAT, CDR2 FNYEAQ (reference sequence). The CDR3 runs 16 residues. The CDR3 bases are TGTGCCAGCAGCTTAGCGCGGGGGGGGGGCACAGATACGCAGTATTTT. Protein sequence: CASSLARGGGTDTQYF. Full variable domain (rest looked up from reference TRBV7-7 and TRBJ2-3): GAGVSQSPRYKVTKRGQDVTLRCDPISSHATLYWYQQALGQGPEFLTYFNYEAQPDKSGLPSDRFSAERPEGSISTLTIQRTEQRDSAMYRCASSLARGGGTDTQYFGPGTRLTVL.

There are a few counts of this clonotype. The gene calls are TRBV20-1 and TRBJ2-5, with 7 bases fitting TRBD2. Germline CDR1 is DFQATT and CDR2 is SNEGSKA (reference sequence). The CDR3 sequence is 15 residues long. Trimming removed 0 bases from V and 0 bases from J; junction bases left unmatched: 4. CDR3 sequence (DNA): TGCAGTGCTAGAGAGGGTGCGGGGGACCAAGAGACCCAGTACTTC. Its protein is CSAREGAGDQETQYF.

The rearrangement joins TRBV29-1 to TRBJ1-2; 11 bases fit TRBD1. The CDR3 contains 14 residues. V lost 1 base and J lost 7; bases outside the gene matches: 5. Germline loops: CDR1 SQVTM, CDR2 ANQGSEA. The CDR3, as DNA: TGCAGCGTTGAAGGGACAGGGGGCGCGGGTGGCTACACCTTC. Translating it yields CSVEGTGGAGGYTF.

The chain combines TRBV18 with TRBJ1-3; TRBD1 matches 8 bases. This CDR3 is built from 16 residues. Germline CDR1 reads KGHSH; CDR2 reads LQKENI. V was clipped by 2 bases and J by 0 bases; unmatched bases: 3. CDR3 region: CASSPRDRTSGNTIYF. The CDR3, as DNA: TGTGCCAGCTCACCAAGGGACAGGACCTCTGGAAACACCATATATTTT.

The chain combines TRBV6-1 with TRBJ1-3; D gene ambiguous. CDR1 is MNHNS and CDR2 is SASEGT in the germline V gene. CDR3 size: 13 residues. Trimming shortened V by 8 bases and J by 1 base, and 9 bases separated the two germline ends. In DNA form, the CDR3 reads TGTGCCAGCGGCCTGCAGTCTGGAAACACCATATATTTT. This encodes CASGLQSGNTIYF.

This clonotype was seen a few times. V is TRBV20-1 and J is TRBJ1-4; D gene uncertain. Per the germline V gene, CDR1 is DFQATT and CDR2 is SNEGSKA (reference sequence). The V end was cut by 6 bases, the J end by 4 bases, with 18 bases between. This CDR3 region has 15 residues. DNA of the CDR3: TGCAGTGCCGTCCCGGAGCCAGGATATAATGAAAAACTGTTTTTT. It codes for CSAVPEPGYNEKLFF.

J is TRBJ1-6 and V is TRBV30; D unclear. Trimming took off 0 bases at V and 10 bases at J, with 13 bases between the two ends. This CDR3 has 14 residues. Germline loops: CDR1 GTSNPN, CDR2 SVGIG (reference sequence). The CDR3 DNA reads as TGTGCCTGGAGTGTAATCCAGGCGGGATCACCCCTCCACTTT. Translation: CAWSVIQAGSPLHF. Together with reference TRBV30 and TRBJ1-6, the CDR3 gives the full variable domain: SQTIHQWPATLVQPVGSPLSLECTVEGTSNPNLYWYRQAAGRGLQLLFYSVGIGQISSEVPQNLSASRPQDRQFILSSKKLLLSDSGFYLCAWSVIQAGSPLHFGNGTRLTVT.

In its sample, this clonotype was seen a few times. The rearrangement links TRBV11-3 to TRBJ1-2, with 8 bases lining up with TRBD1. Per the germline V gene, CDR1 is SGHNT and CDR2 is YENEEA. There are 16 residues in the CDR3. With 4 bases clipped from V and 3 bases from J, the junction kept 10 bases outside the gene matches. Written as DNA, the CDR3 is TGTGCCAGCAGCTCCCCCGGGACAGGATTTGACTATGGCTACACCTTC. As protein: CASSSPGTGFDYGYTF.

The rearrangement uses TRBV6-1 and TRBJ2-7; 11 bases are a match to TRBD2. Germline lookup yields CDR1 MNHNS and CDR2 SASEGT. V shed 3 bases and J 2 bases; nucleotides not matched to a gene: 6. This CDR3 spans 16 amino acids. CDR3 DNA sequence: TGTGCCAGCAGTGAGATAGCGGGGGGGCGGGCCTACGAGCAGTACTTC. Translation gives CASSEIAGGRAYEQYF.

The chain joins TRBV15 to TRBJ1-4; D is unresolved. The CDR3 sequence is 15 residues long. CDR1 LNHNV and CDR2 YYDKDF come from the germline V gene (reference sequence). V was shortened by 6 bases and J by 3 bases, with 14 bases between the two germline ends. CDR3 DNA sequence: TGTGCCACCAGTCCCCGGGCAGGCTCTAATGAAAAACTGTTTTTT. Its translation is CATSPRAGSNEKLFF.

This clonotype was seen a few times. The CDR3 region is CASIRTQLNTDTQYF. Written as DNA, the CDR3 is TGTGCCAGCATCAGGACCCAATTAAACACAGATACGCAGTATTTT. This sequence joins TRBV7-8 and TRBJ2-3; D is uncertain. The germline V gene has CDR1 SGHVS and CDR2 FQNEAQ. Trimming cost V 7 bases and J 2 bases, with 16 bases left between them. The CDR3 totals 15 residues.

This clonotype has just a few counts. CDR3 residues: CASSMWYREFVGNTIYF. In DNA form, the CDR3 reads TGTGCCAGTAGTATGTGGTACAGGGAGTTCGTTGGAAACACCATATATTTT. The V call is TRBV19, the J call TRBJ1-3; D perhaps matches TRBD1 (6 bases). V shed 3 bases and J shed 3 bases, with 18 bases lying between them. Germline V gene data show CDR1 as LNHDA and CDR2 as SQIVND (reference sequence). The CDR3 contains 17 residues.